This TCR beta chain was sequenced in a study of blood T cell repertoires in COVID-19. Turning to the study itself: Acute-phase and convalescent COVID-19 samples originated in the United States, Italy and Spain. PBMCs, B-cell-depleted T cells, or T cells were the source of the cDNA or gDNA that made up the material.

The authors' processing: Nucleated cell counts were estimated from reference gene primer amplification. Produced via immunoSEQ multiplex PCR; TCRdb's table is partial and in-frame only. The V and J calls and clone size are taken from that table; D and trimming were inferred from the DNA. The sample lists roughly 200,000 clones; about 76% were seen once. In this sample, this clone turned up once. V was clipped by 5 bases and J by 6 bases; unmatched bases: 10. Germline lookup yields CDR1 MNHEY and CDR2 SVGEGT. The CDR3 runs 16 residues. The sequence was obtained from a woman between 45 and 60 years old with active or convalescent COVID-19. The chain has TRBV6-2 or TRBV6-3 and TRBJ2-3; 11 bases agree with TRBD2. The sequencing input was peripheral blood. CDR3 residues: CASSLSRLAGRDTQYF. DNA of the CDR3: TGTGCCAGCAGTCTGTCTCGACTAGCGGGGAGGGATACGCAGTATTTT.